Sequencing of this T cell receptor (beta chain) was carried out in a study of cytomegalovirus exposure and HLA in healthy donors. As for this clone: This specimen includes other DNA sequences encoding the same CDR3.

Trimming took off 5 bases at V and 6 bases at J, with 8 bases between the two ends. The CDR3 length is 12 residues. The germline V gene encodes CDR1 MNHNS and CDR2 SASEGT. TCRdb's copy holds only in-frame clones and misses some; the assay was immunoSEQ multiplex PCR. The data contain approximately 280,000 clones, 70% to 90% of them seen just once; the ten biggest clones take up over 0.7%. This TCR derives from a woman aged 18-30 years in good health and CMV-seronegative. The V and J genes are TRBV6-1 and TRBJ1-5; D is unresolved. Sample: PBMCs. The CDR3 DNA is TGTGCCAGCAGTCCCCGGGGTCAGCCCCAGCATTTT. The encoded protein is CASSPRGQPQHF.